Below, 4 T cell receptor beta chains from the same sample are listed, as sequenced in a study of post-analysis software for immune sequencing data. These TCRs' antigens remain unknown. The library was made from cDNA and included unique molecular identifiers. TCRdb re-derived calls from the PCR reads in MiXCR, one entry per CDR3 protein. The table has hundreds of thousands of distinct CDR3 sequences, 30% seen once. Study-wide findings and caveats: Relative to controls, patients had several TRBV segments at higher frequency, with TRBV5-6, TRBV5-1 and TRBV20-1 among these.

What was sequenced was blood. These receptors were obtained from a girl aged 5 to 17 with multiple sclerosis.

This chain links TRBV20-1 with TRBJ2-3; D not certain. Trimming shortened V by 0 bases and J by 3 bases, and 10 bases separated the two germline ends. Germline V CDR1 and CDR2: DFQATT, SNEGSKA (reference sequence). This CDR3 comprises 14 residues. This CDR3 is CSARDLDDTDTQYF. As DNA, the CDR3 is TGCAGTGCTAGAGATCTGGATGATACAGATACGCAGTATTTT.

This clonotype occurred a few times. The chain recombines TRBV3-1 with TRBJ1-2; no clear D. V lost 1 base and J 6 bases, leaving 9 bases between the germline ends. The CDR3 extends over 13 amino acids. CDR1 and CDR2 (germline): LGHDT, YNNKEL (reference sequence). The CDR3 bases are TGTGCCAGCAGCCAAGTGAGAAGGGATGGCTACACCTTC. Protein product: CASSQVRRDGYTF.

The rearrangement links TRBV25-1 to TRBJ2-1, with unresolved D. The germline V gene encodes CDR1 MGHDK and CDR2 SYGVNS. Between the trimmed V and J ends, which lost 4 bases and 3 bases, there was a span of 7 bases. This CDR3 has 13 amino acids. In DNA, the CDR3 is TGTGCCAGCAGTGCCATGGGCTACAATGAGCAGTTCTTC. Translating gives CASSAMGYNEQFF.

This chain connects TRBV6-5 to TRBJ2-1; possibly TRBD1 for D (5 bases). Per germline, CDR1 MNHEY and CDR2 SVGAGI. V lost 4 bases and J lost 5, with 15 bases in between. This CDR3 has 15 amino acids. In nucleotides, the CDR3 is TGTGCCAGCAGTTCCGCGGAGATGGGGCACAATGAGCAGTTCTTC. Protein sequence: CASSSAEMGHNEQFF.